This T cell receptor beta chain was documented in a study of cytomegalovirus exposure and HLA in healthy donors. PCR was performed using 60 Vbeta and 13 Jbeta primers. Repertoires were generated with immunoSEQ multiplex PCR, while TCRdb's copy carries only in-frame clones and drops some. The sample yields 150,000 or so clones, 80% seen once. The CDR3 sequence is 12 residues long. Unmatched junction bases numbered 6, after V lost 7 bases and J lost 3 bases. Per the germline V gene, CDR1 is GTSNPN and CDR2 is SVGIG (reference sequence). Sequencing used PBMCs. This chain uses TRBV30 with TRBJ2-7, with 7 nucleotides matching TRBD1. This receptor was identified in a man between 18 and 29 years old in good health and CMV-seropositive. For the CDR3, the DNA is TGTGCCTCAGGACAGGATGGCTACGAGCAGTACTTC. This codes for CASGQDGYEQYF.